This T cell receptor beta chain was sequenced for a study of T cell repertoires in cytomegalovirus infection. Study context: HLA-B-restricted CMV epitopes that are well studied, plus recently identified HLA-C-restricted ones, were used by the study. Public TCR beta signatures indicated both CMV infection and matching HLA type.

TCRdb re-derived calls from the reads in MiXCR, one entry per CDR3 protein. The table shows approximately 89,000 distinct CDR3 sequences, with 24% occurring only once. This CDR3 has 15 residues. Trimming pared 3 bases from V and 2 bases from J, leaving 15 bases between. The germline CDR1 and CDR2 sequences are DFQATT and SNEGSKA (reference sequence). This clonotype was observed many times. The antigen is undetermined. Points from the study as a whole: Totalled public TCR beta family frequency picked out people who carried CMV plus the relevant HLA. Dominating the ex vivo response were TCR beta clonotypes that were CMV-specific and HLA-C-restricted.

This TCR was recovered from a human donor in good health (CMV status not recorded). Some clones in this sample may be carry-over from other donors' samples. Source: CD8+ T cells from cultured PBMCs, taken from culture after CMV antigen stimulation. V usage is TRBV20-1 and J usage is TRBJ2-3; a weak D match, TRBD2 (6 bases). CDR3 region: CSASGAGPPTDTQYF. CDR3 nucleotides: TGCAGTGCTAGTGGGGCGGGGCCGCCCACAGATACGCAGTATTTT.